The 29 T cell receptor beta chains below were found in one sample sequenced in a study of blood T cell repertoires in COVID-19. Using immunoSEQ multiplex PCR, the repertoire was profiled, and TCRdb retains in-frame clones only, with some absent. The sample includes roughly 220,000 clones, more than 75% of them seen just once. The sample taken for sequencing was PBMCs or T cells enriched from blood (not recorded which). These receptors originate from a young man with acute COVID-19.

This clone was recorded only once. V and J are TRBV5-1 and TRBJ2-2; TRBD1 aligns across 10 bases. Trimming removed 6 bases from V and 3 bases from J; junction bases left unmatched: 5. Germline CDR1 and CDR2: SGHRS and YFSETQ. This CDR3 has 15 residues. CDR3 coding DNA: TGCGCCAGCAAGACAGGGGGCGCGGACACCGGGGAGCTGTTTTTT. Translating gives CASKTGGADTGELFF.

V is TRBV5-5 and J is TRBJ1-5; 7 nucleotides line up with TRBD1. The CDR3 consists of 15 residues. V shed 1 base, J shed 5 bases, and the junction held 6 bases outside the gene matches. Germline CDR1 reads SGHKS; CDR2 reads YYEKEE (reference sequence). The CDR3 region is CASSLSDRAYQPQHF. DNA of the CDR3: TGTGCCAGCAGCTTGTCCGACAGGGCTTATCAGCCCCAGCATTTT.

The chain combines TRBV27 with TRBJ1-5, with 9 bases aligning to TRBD1. V lost 2 bases to trimming and J lost 4 bases; unmatched junction nucleotides: 6. Looked up from germline, CDR1 is MNHEY and CDR2 is SMNVEV (reference sequence). CDR3 length: 16 amino acids. The CDR3 DNA follows: TGTGCCAGCAGTTTAACAGGGGGCTTGGTTAATCAGCCCCAGCATTTT. Protein: CASSLTGGLVNQPQHF.

This sequence joins TRBV3-1 (or the pseudogene TRBV3-2) and TRBJ1-6; maybe TRBD1 (5 bases). The CDR3 covers 14 residues. The germline V and J ends were trimmed by 3 bases and 7 bases, with 10 bases remaining between them. From germline, CDR1 is LGHDT and CDR2 YNNKEL (reference sequence). This CDR3 reads CASSQQGPNSPLHF. The CDR3 coding sequence is TGTGCCAGCAGCCAGCAGGGTCCCAATTCACCCCTCCACTTT.

This sequence joins TRBV4-1 and TRBJ2-5, with 8 bases matching TRBD2. CDR1 is MGHRA and CDR2 is YSYEKL in the germline V gene. V dropped 0 bases and J dropped 6; count of bases not matched to a gene: 9. There are 16 residues in the CDR3. CDR3 sequence: CASSQDPGLVTQTQYF. In nucleotides, the CDR3 is TGCGCCAGCAGCCAAGATCCGGGACTAGTAACACAGACCCAGTACTTC.

The chain carries TRBV19 and TRBJ2-7; tentatively, D is TRBD1 (5 bases). This CDR3 comprises 15 residues. In germline, CDR1 is LNHDA, CDR2 SQIVND (reference sequence). V gave up 6 bases and J gave up 1 base, with 16 bases separating them. CDR3 bases: TGTGCCAGTAGATCGGTTGCAGGGATGTCCTACGAGCAGTACTTC. Translating gives CASRSVAGMSYEQYF.

This clone was seen once. The chain couples TRBV11-3 to TRBJ2-5; TRBD1 matches at 9 bases. The CDR3 has 17 amino acids. Per germline, CDR1 SGHNT and CDR2 YENEEA. With V trimmed by 5 bases and J by 3 bases, 13 bases remained unmatched. CDR3 loop: CASSRGPGQGLEETQYF. The CDR3 DNA is TGTGCCAGCAGCCGAGGCCCGGGACAGGGATTGGAAGAGACCCAGTACTTC.

The chain combines TRBV28 with TRBJ1-2, with 9 bases identical to TRBD1. This CDR3 region has 16 residues. The germline CDR1 and CDR2 sequences are MDHEN and SYDVKM. Trimming at V came to 2 bases and at J to 7 bases, leaving 11 bases not matched to a gene. CDR3 in DNA: TGTGCCAGCAGTTTAATGATCGGGACAGGGTCGAGTGGCTACACCTTC. Residues: CASSLMIGTGSSGYTF.

V is TRBV4-2 and J is TRBJ2-2; 12 nucleotides match TRBD1. Germline-derived CDR1 and CDR2 are LGHNA and YNFKEQ. The CDR3 sequence is 16 residues long. J lost 7 bases, V lost 4 bases, and 7 bases had no gene match. CDR3 sequence reads: CASSPPGTGGIGELFF. Here the CDR3 DNA reads TGTGCCAGCAGCCCCCCCGGGACAGGGGGCATCGGGGAGCTGTTTTTT.

The CDR3 nucleotides are TGTGCCAGCGCCCGGAACAGCTACACAGATACGCAGTATTTT. Translating it yields CASARNSYTDTQYF. The chain is built from TRBV6-4 and TRBJ2-3; no clear D gene. The germline V gene encodes CDR1 MRHNA and CDR2 SNTAGT. V shed 8 bases and J shed 2 bases, with 14 bases lying between them. CDR3 length: 14 amino acids.

The rearrangement uses TRBV5-1 and TRBJ1-2; 7 nucleotides agree with TRBD1. In germline, CDR1 is SGHRS, CDR2 YFSETQ. V shed 0 bases and J 8 bases; nucleotides not matched to a gene: 13. CDR3 length equals 16 residues. CDR3 sequence (DNA): TGCGCCAGCAGCTTGGAAGATTTGCAGGGGGTCTTCGGCTACACCTTC. Translation gives CASSLEDLQGVFGYTF.

The V gene is TRBV7-6, the J gene TRBJ2-1; 11 nucleotides align to TRBD2. Trimming at V came to 1 base and at J to 9 bases, leaving 11 bases not matched to a gene. CDR3 length: 17 amino acids. Per germline, CDR1 SGHVS and CDR2 FNYEAQ. This CDR3 reads CASSLGLYSGGAGEQFF. Here the CDR3 DNA reads TGTGCCAGCAGCTTAGGGCTTTATAGCGGGGGGGCCGGTGAGCAGTTCTTC. Variable domain in full (rest from reference TRBV7-6 and TRBJ2-1): GAGVSQSPRYKVTKRGQDVALRCDPISGHVSLYWYRQALGQGPEFLTYFNYEAQQDKSGLPNDRFSAERPEGSISTLTIQRTEQRDSAMYRCASSLGLYSGGAGEQFFGPGTRLTVL.

This chain uses TRBV4-1 with TRBJ2-7; maybe TRBD1 (6 bases). Trimming cost V 4 bases and J 3 bases, with 13 bases left between them. CDR3 length equals 14 residues. Germline CDR1 reads MGHRA; CDR2 reads YSYEKL. CDR3 amino acids: CASSPGTSNYEQYF. CDR3 sequence (DNA): TGCGCCAGCAGCCCCGGGACATCGAACTACGAGCAGTACTTC.

The chain links TRBV7-9 to TRBJ2-1; tentatively, D is TRBD1 (6 bases). The CDR3 length is 16 residues. The germline V gene encodes CDR1 SEHNR and CDR2 FQNEAQ (reference sequence). V shed 1 base and J shed 5 bases, with 15 bases lying between them. As DNA, the CDR3 is TGTGCCAGCAGCTTAGTTCGTGGGGGCCCAAACAATGAGCAGTTCTTC. Translated, it gives CASSLVRGGPNNEQFF.

V is TRBV3-1 (or the pseudogene TRBV3-2) and J is TRBJ2-7; D might be TRBD1 (6 bases). The CDR3 contains 15 residues. From germline, CDR1 is LGHDT and CDR2 YNNKEL (reference sequence). With 4 bases removed from V and 5 bases from J, the gap between germline ends came to 18 bases. The CDR3 reads CASSRSGQGRNEQYF. The CDR3 DNA reads TGTGCCAGCAGCCGGTCGGGGCAGGGGAGAAACGAGCAGTACTTC.

The rearrangement links TRBV6-5 to TRBJ2-1; tentatively, D is TRBD1 (8 bases). Germline loops: CDR1 MNHEY, CDR2 SVGAGI. The CDR3 loop spans 14 amino acids. Trimming removed 11 bases at V and 6 bases at J, with 20 bases between. The CDR3 region is CAATGGGWGNEQFF. CDR3 nucleotides: TGTGCCGCCACAGGGGGGGGCTGGGGCAATGAGCAGTTCTTC.

This chain joins TRBV19 and TRBJ1-2; no clear D gene. With 3 bases removed from V and 7 bases from J, the gap between germline ends came to 21 bases. This CDR3 has 16 amino acids. Germline lookup yields CDR1 LNHDA and CDR2 SQIVND (reference sequence). For the CDR3, the DNA is TGTGCCAGTAGTATTCTGGAGGGTCCCCTGTCTCGTGGCTACACCTTC. It specifies CASSILEGPLSRGYTF.

This sequence joins TRBV15 and TRBJ2-2, with 7 bases identical to TRBD1. The junction had 7 bases not matched to a gene; V was cut back by 3 bases and J by 6 bases. The V gene's germline CDR1 is LNHNV and CDR2 YYDKDF (reference sequence). The CDR3 is made up of 15 amino acids. The CDR3 region has the DNA TGTGCCACCAGCAGGGATGACAGGGACGCCGGGGAGCTGTTTTTT. It codes for CATSRDDRDAGELFF.

The chain is built from TRBV7-9 and TRBJ1-1; the D gene is possibly TRBD1 (6 bases). The CDR3 length is 14 residues. V was trimmed by 5 bases and J by 5 bases, leaving 15 bases between them. Germline CDR1 reads SEHNR; CDR2 reads FQNEAQ (reference sequence). The CDR3 is CASSTQGLGTEAFF. For the CDR3, the DNA is TGTGCCAGCAGCACGCAGGGGTTAGGGACTGAAGCTTTCTTT.

The chain links TRBV2 to TRBJ1-1; tentative D call: TRBD1 (6 bases). Per germline, CDR1 SNHLY and CDR2 FYNNEI. V lost 11 bases and J 5 bases, leaving 12 bases between the germline ends. CDR3 length equals 11 residues. As DNA, the CDR3 is TGTGCCGTACAGGGTCGGACTGAAGCTTTCTTT. Translated: CAVQGRTEAFF.

The gene calls are TRBV3-1 (or the pseudogene TRBV3-2) and TRBJ1-2; TRBD1 might be the D (5 bases). Looked up from germline, CDR1 is LGHDT and CDR2 is YNNKEL (reference sequence). The V end lost 4 bases, the J end lost 4 bases, and 16 bases lay between the germline ends. The CDR3 is made up of 15 amino acids. CDR3: CASSRQPGSSYGYTF. DNA of the CDR3: TGTGCCAGCAGCCGACAACCAGGGTCTTCCTATGGCTACACCTTC.

V and J are TRBV5-4 and TRBJ1-2, with D unclear. This CDR3 has 14 residues. CDR1 SGHNT and CDR2 YYREEE come from the germline V gene (reference sequence). V lost 1 base and J 7 bases, leaving 14 bases between the germline ends. CDR3 in DNA: TGTGCCAGCAGCTTGCCGACTAATCTAATTGGCTACACCTTC. Its translation is CASSLPTNLIGYTF.

The chain is built from TRBV9 and TRBJ2-5, with 16 bases matching TRBD2. V gave up 4 bases and J gave up 5 bases; unmatched junction bases: 5. Germline CDR1 SGDLS, CDR2 YYNGEE. The CDR3 spans 16 residues. The CDR3 DNA is TGTGCCAGCAGCCCGGGGACTAGCGGGGGGGAGGAGACCCAGTACTTC. Translation gives CASSPGTSGGEETQYF.

This sequence joins TRBV15 and TRBJ1-5; D gene ambiguous. The CDR3 has 15 residues. The germline gives CDR1 LNHNV, CDR2 YYDKDF (reference sequence). V was trimmed by 0 bases and J by 0 bases, leaving 6 bases between them. The CDR3 here is CATSRDRNSNQPQHF. DNA of the CDR3: TGTGCCACCAGCAGAGACAGAAATAGCAATCAGCCCCAGCATTTT.

The J gene is TRBJ1-6, the V gene TRBV13; 8 positions match TRBD1. From germline, CDR1 is PRHDT and CDR2 FYEKMQ (reference sequence). The junction had 22 bases not matched to a gene; V was cut back by 9 bases and J by 9 bases. CDR3 length: 18 amino acids. The CDR3 DNA follows: TGTGCCAGTTCTAGACGGGACCTCACAGGGGGAGAAGGTTCACCCCTCCACTTT. Translating gives CASSRRDLTGGEGSPLHF.

This chain links TRBV18 with TRBJ2-3, with 14 bases matching TRBD2. Germline loops: CDR1 KGHSH, CDR2 LQKENI. With 4 bases clipped from V and 5 bases from J, the junction kept 8 bases outside the gene matches. CDR3 length: 17 residues. As DNA, the CDR3 is TGTGCCAGCTCACTATCGACTAGCGGGGGGGAGCGAGATACGCAGTATTTT. This encodes CASSLSTSGGERDTQYF.

V gene TRBV6-6 combines with J gene TRBJ1-1, with D possibly matching TRBD1 (6 bases). The V gene lost 1 base and the J gene lost 4 bases, with 16 bases spanning the gap. Germline values: CDR1 MNHNY, CDR2 SVGAGI (reference sequence). CDR3 length equals 16 residues. CDR3 in amino acids: CASSYFTGFLATEAFF. CDR3 nucleotide sequence: TGTGCCAGCAGTTACTTTACAGGGTTTTTAGCCACTGAAGCTTTCTTT.

The chain combines TRBV3-1 (or the pseudogene TRBV3-2) with TRBJ2-5; 9 bases fit TRBD2. After removal of 4 bases from V and 5 bases from J, the junction contained 8 bases not matched to a gene. CDR3 length: 15 residues. Germline V CDR1 and CDR2: LGHDT, YNNKEL (reference sequence). CDR3 DNA sequence: TGTGCCAGCAGCCCGGGAGCGGGGGGCCGGGAGACCCAGTACTTC. Its protein product is CASSPGAGGRETQYF.

The chain employs TRBV6-5 and TRBJ1-5; no reliable D call. The CDR3 totals 12 residues. The V end was cut by 8 bases, the J end by 5 bases, with 10 bases between. CDR1 is MNHEY and CDR2 is SVGAGI in the germline V gene. DNA of the CDR3: TGTGCCAGCGGGCAGAATTATCAGCCCCAGCATTTT. Translated: CASGQNYQPQHF.